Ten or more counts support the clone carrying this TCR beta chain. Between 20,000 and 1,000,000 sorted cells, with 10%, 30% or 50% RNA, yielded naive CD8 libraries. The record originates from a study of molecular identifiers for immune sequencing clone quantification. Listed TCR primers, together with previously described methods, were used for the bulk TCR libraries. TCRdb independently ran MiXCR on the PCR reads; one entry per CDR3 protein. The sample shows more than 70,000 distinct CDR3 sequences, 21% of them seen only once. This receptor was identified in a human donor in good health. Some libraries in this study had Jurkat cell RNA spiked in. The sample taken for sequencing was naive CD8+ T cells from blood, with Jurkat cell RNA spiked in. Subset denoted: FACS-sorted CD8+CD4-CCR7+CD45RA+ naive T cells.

CDR3 sequence (DNA): TGTGCCAGCAGCTTGACAGGGAAGTCTGGAAACACCATATATTTT. This encodes CASSLTGKSGNTIYF. The rearrangement uses TRBV5-6 and TRBJ1-3; TRBD1 is a possible D gene (6 bases). The CDR3 is 15 residues long. Germline V CDR1 and CDR2: SGHDT, YYEEEE. V was pared by 1 base and J by 1 base, with 9 bases between.